This T cell receptor beta chain was profiled in a study of blood T cell repertoires in COVID-19. The overall study: COVID-19 samples, acute and convalescent, were from the United States, Italy and Spain. T cells, B-cell-depleted T cells, or PBMCs provided the cDNA or gDNA that served as material.

Seattle cases were enrolled at active infection and followed longitudinally. Per germline, CDR1 SEHNR and CDR2 FQNEAQ (reference sequence). The CDR3 is 14 amino acids. The V segment lost 1 base and the J segment 7 bases; nucleotides outside the gene matches: 7. Per the study methods: The assay estimated nucleated cells by amplifying reference gene primers. This table comes from immunoSEQ multiplex PCR, and its TCRdb copy is limited to in-frame clones, with some not included. D and trimming come from the DNA, and the V and J calls and clone size come from that table. The sample has a few hundred thousand clones; around nine tenths are singletons.

The rearrangement uses TRBV7-9 and TRBJ2-7, with 7 bases identical to TRBD1. The specimen sequenced was peripheral blood. This clonotype originated in a woman between 25 and 40 years old with COVID-19, enrolled during active disease. CDR3 nucleotide sequence: TGTGCCAGCAGCTTAGGAACAGGGGTCCTGGAGCAGTACTTC. Its protein is CASSLGTGVLEQYF.